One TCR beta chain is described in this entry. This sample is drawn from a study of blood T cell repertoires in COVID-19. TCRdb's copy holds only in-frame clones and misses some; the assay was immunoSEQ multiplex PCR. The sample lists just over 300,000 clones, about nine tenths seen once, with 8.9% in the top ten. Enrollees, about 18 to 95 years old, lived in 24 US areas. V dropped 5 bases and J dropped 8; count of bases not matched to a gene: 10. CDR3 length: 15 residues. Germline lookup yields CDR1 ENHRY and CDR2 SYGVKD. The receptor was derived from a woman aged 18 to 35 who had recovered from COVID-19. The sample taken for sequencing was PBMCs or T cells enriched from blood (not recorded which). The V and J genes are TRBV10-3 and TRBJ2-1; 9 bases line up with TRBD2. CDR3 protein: CAISTGTSKRHEQFF. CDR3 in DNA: TGTGCCATCAGTACCGGGACTAGCAAGAGGCATGAGCAGTTCTTC.